The clone carrying this T cell receptor beta chain appeared a few times. What it binds is unknown. This entry is derived from a study of shared clonotypes between healthy human individuals. Points from the study as a whole: Compared with memory subsets, naive subsets generally had larger estimated richness.

Free of recent acute infections or vaccinations, the donors were healthy HIV-negative adults. V dropped 0 bases and J dropped 12 bases, with 15 bases sitting between them. The CDR3 is made up of 15 amino acids. Per germline, CDR1 MNHNY and CDR2 SVGAGI (reference sequence). Sequencing used immunoSEQ multiplex PCR; TCRdb keeps in-frame clones, though not all of them. The sample comprises about 320,000 clones, 87% of which are singletons, and under 20% rests with the top ten. The source material was memory CD8+ T cells sorted from blood. As to subset: CD45RO+ cells pooled with CCR7-negative TemRA cells. V and J are TRBV6-6 and TRBJ1-6; the D is unclear. This receptor was taken from a man between 18 and 35 years old in good health. CDR3 in amino acids: CASSYSKRVGLPLHF. CDR3 sequence (DNA): TGTGCCAGCAGTTACTCGAAGCGCGTGGGGTTACCCCTCCACTTT.